This entry concerns a single TCR beta chain. Its specific antigen is unknown. Base quality data are lacking; no much larger clone is found one base away. This sample was included in a study of post-analysis software for immune sequencing data (dated by TCRdb to the mid-2010s). With respect to the entire study: Recorded disease courses included relapsing-remitting, secondary progressive and progressive-relapsing multiple sclerosis, with some patients lacking subtype annotation. A subset of samples was prepared in parallel using single-end sample barcoding, then pooled and co-amplified after Illumina adapter ligation. The patient repertoires were compared against around 11 previously published healthy control repertoires obtained from donors aged about 6 to 28 years.

Including cysteine and phenylalanine, the CDR3 has 12 amino acids. This entry keeps only the CDR3 DNA: 36 bases, framed from base 1. Cut back by 5 bases and 9 bases, the V and J ends lie 13 bases apart. The protocol used for the library was PCR. For sequencing, an Illumina HiSeq 2500 was employed. To reduce PCR and sequencing biases, unique molecular identifiers were built into the TCR beta cDNA libraries. About 0.5 million cDNA molecules were obtained for every 1 to 10 million input T cells, so each molecule roughly corresponded to one T cell. The patient libraries were prepared and sequenced with the same protocol used for the earlier healthy control dataset. Within a given batch, samples were prepared together, multiplexed and sequenced on the same HiSeq lane. As for the original processing: Raw barcoded reads were processed with MIGEC, discarding single-read molecular identifier groups before consensus assembly and CDR3 extraction. VDJtools was used for post-analysis of the clonotype tables, with diversity normalized by down-sampling every dataset to the smallest sample size. To correct batch-related cross-sample contamination, repertoire overlap clustering matched CDR3 amino acid sequences but not nucleotide sequences. The public sequencing data were trimmed at Q25 with fastp and processed into clonotypes with MiXCR by TCRdb, which kept only in-frame beta chains. Each record represents a unique CDR3 protein, reported with the most common genes and DNA among its rows. TCRdb's processing, not the authors', yielded these V and J calls. The sample table contains 430,000 or so distinct CDR3 sequences; only one count was recorded for approximately 42% of them. Of the sample, 7.5% to 8.5% is held by the ten largest clones.

The research as a whole found: Normalized Chao1 diversity was significantly lower in multiple sclerosis patients than controls, suggesting substantial peripheral T-cell clonal expansion. A few TRBV segments, including TRBV5-6, TRBV5-1 and TRBV20-1, were significantly more frequent in patients than controls. When samples were clustered directly using the F measure, samples prepared in the same batch co-clustered strongly, which prompted a batch-effect correction. The multiple sclerosis patient group was slightly younger than the control group.

TCR beta repertoires were profiled from peripheral blood of some 13 young patients with multiple sclerosis to demonstrate the VDJtools post-analysis software. The patients with multiple sclerosis were children and adolescents between about 6 and 15 years of age. The origin of this receptor is a girl aged 2 to 9 with multiple sclerosis. This chain is built from TRBV12-3 or TRBV12-4 and TRBJ2-5; TRBD1 is possibly the D segment (6 matching bases). The sequenced sample consisted of blood. CDR3 region: CASSPDRLAQYF. The DNA reads as follows: TGTGCCAGCAGTCCCGACAGGTTGGCCCAGTACTTC.